The T cell receptor beta chain under discussion was sequenced for a study of molecular identifiers for immune sequencing clone quantification. Overall study context: Replicates split RNA from roughly 18,000 or 92,000 naive CD8 cells five ways, and the researchers sequenced four portions.

With regard to this clonotype: The antigen is not known.

Study-wide results and caveats: Effector cells kept over 98% of their molecules in clones above 20 RNA copies, while naive cells kept under 1% there.

CDR3 length: 15 amino acids. With 4 bases clipped from V and 0 bases from J, the junction kept 5 bases outside the gene matches. Germline CDR1 and CDR2: SGHRS and YFSETQ. Previously described methods and listed TCR primers were employed for the bulk TCR libraries. TCRdb re-analysed the PCR reads in MiXCR, keeping a single row per CDR3 protein. The data show about 500,000 distinct CDR3 sequences, roughly 25% seen once. The CD8+CD4-CCR7+CD45RA+ phenotype defined the sorted naive CD8 T cells. The chain has TRBV5-1 and TRBJ1-1; 8 bases fit TRBD1. Input material: naive CD8+ T cells from blood, with Jurkat cell RNA spiked in. Subset here: FACS-sorted CD8+CD4-CCR7+CD45RA+ naive T cells. This TCR was recovered from a human donor in good health. Some libraries in this study had Jurkat cell RNA spiked in. CDR3 in amino acids: CASSERTGMNTEAFF. The CDR3 DNA is TGCGCCAGCAGCGAAAGGACAGGGATGAACACTGAAGCTTTCTTT.